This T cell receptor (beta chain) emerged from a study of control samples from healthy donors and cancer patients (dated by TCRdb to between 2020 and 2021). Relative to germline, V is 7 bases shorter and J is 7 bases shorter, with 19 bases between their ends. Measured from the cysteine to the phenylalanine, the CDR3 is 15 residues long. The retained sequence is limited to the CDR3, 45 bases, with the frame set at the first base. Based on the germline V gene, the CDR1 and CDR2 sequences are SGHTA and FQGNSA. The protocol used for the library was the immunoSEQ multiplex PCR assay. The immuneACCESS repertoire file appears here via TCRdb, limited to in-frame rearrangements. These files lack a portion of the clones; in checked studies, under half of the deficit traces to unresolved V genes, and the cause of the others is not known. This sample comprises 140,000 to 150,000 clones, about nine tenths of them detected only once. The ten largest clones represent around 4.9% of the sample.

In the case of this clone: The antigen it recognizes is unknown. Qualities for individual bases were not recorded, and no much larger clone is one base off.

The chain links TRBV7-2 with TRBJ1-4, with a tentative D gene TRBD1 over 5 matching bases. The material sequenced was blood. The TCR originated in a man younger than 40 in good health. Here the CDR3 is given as CASTLDAGGTEKLFF. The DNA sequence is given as TGTGCCAGCACTCTAGATGCGGGGGGAACTGAAAAACTGTTTTTT.